A selection of T cell receptor beta chains follows, all from one sample in a study of T cells in Graves' hyperthyroidism and ophthalmopathy. TCRdb reprocessed the multiplex PCR reads with MiXCR, giving one entry per CDR3 protein. The sample consists of 490,000 or so distinct CDR3 sequences, about 45% of them appearing once. The sample was peripheral blood or thyroid tissue (not recorded which). The source of these receptors is an adult woman with Graves' disease, either hyperthyroidism or ophthalmopathy (not recorded which). CDR3s leave out the opening cysteine and the closing phenylalanine or tryptophan. The order of the fields is J gene, D gene, V gene, CDR3 protein. A D gene is named only where the DNA matches it firmly.

J gene: TRBJ2-2; D gene: TRBD1; V gene: TRBV7-3; CDR3 protein: ASSTGQSGTGELF
J gene: TRBJ2-7; D gene: NA; V gene: TRBV29-1; CDR3 protein: SRGGGTGTYEQY
J gene: TRBJ2-2; D gene: NA; V gene: TRBV4-1; CDR3 protein: ASSQETRGNTGELF
J gene: TRBJ1-6; D gene: NA; V gene: TRBV28; CDR3 protein: ASSSAGTLH
J gene: TRBJ1-4; D gene: NA; V gene: TRBV29-1; CDR3 protein: SVRDRTKLF
J gene: TRBJ2-7; D gene: TRBD1; V gene: TRBV5-6; CDR3 protein: ASSLAPDRAYEQY
J gene: TRBJ2-5; D gene: NA; V gene: TRBV29-1; CDR3 protein: SVEAGTETQY
J gene: TRBJ1-2; D gene: NA; V gene: TRBV20-1; CDR3 protein: SAYTSGTSLYGYT
J gene: TRBJ2-7; D gene: NA; V gene: TRBV5-1; CDR3 protein: ASSLRHLSEQY
J gene: TRBJ1-2; D gene: NA; V gene: TRBV19; CDR3 protein: ASSIGQTVYGYT
J gene: TRBJ1-3; D gene: NA; V gene: TRBV20-1; CDR3 protein: SAGVGLANTIY
J gene: TRBJ1-4; D gene: NA; V gene: TRBV29-1; CDR3 protein: STCPDQGEKLF
J gene: TRBJ2-5; D gene: NA; V gene: TRBV11-2; CDR3 protein: ASRKGITGVIIRVQY
J gene: TRBJ2-7; D gene: NA; V gene: TRBV13; CDR3 protein: ASRYYTDPAYEQY
J gene: TRBJ1-1; D gene: NA; V gene: TRBV7-9; CDR3 protein: ASTGALETF
J gene: TRBJ1-4; D gene: TRBD1; V gene: TRBV4-3; CDR3 protein: ASSQVGYRGDEKLF
J gene: TRBJ1-5; D gene: TRBD1; V gene: TRBV20-1; CDR3 protein: SARGTGGSNQPQH
J gene: TRBJ1-6; D gene: NA; V gene: TRBV12-3/TRBV12-4; CDR3 protein: ASSFEGEAPLH
J gene: TRBJ1-1; D gene: TRBD1; V gene: TRBV11-3; CDR3 protein: ASSSRTGSTF
J gene: TRBJ1-3; D gene: NA; V gene: TRBV25-1; CDR3 protein: ASSVDEAGSGNTIY
J gene: TRBJ1-2; D gene: TRBD1; V gene: TRBV19; CDR3 protein: ASSTTSRQGQWRGYT
J gene: TRBJ2-7; D gene: NA; V gene: TRBV29-1; CDR3 protein: SAGGTHEQY
J gene: TRBJ2-5; D gene: NA; V gene: TRBV10-1; CDR3 protein: ASSADQRETQY
J gene: TRBJ2-7; D gene: NA; V gene: TRBV5-1; CDR3 protein: ASSLLPSGGIHEQY
J gene: TRBJ1-1; D gene: NA; V gene: TRBV7-2; CDR3 protein: ASSQGRSLNTEAF
J gene: TRBJ1-1; D gene: NA; V gene: TRBV6-1; CDR3 protein: ASLTPGQWDTEAF
J gene: TRBJ2-7; D gene: NA; V gene: TRBV20-1; CDR3 protein: SRNLLGEQY
J gene: TRBJ2-7; D gene: NA; V gene: TRBV5-1; CDR3 protein: ASSITGQTYEQY
J gene: TRBJ2-5; D gene: NA; V gene: TRBV2; CDR3 protein: ASGAAGIEETQY
J gene: TRBJ1-1; D gene: NA; V gene: TRBV5-4; CDR3 protein: ASSRPPPGPNTEAF
J gene: TRBJ2-2; D gene: TRBD2; V gene: TRBV10-2; CDR3 protein: ASRTAGDGTGELF
J gene: TRBJ1-6; D gene: NA; V gene: TRBV27; CDR3 protein: ASSRESALH
J gene: TRBJ1-1; D gene: TRBD1; V gene: TRBV2; CDR3 protein: ASSLQRTGLGTEAF
J gene: TRBJ1-2; D gene: NA; V gene: TRBV13; CDR3 protein: ASSFGAYGYT
J gene: TRBJ1-1; D gene: NA; V gene: TRBV19; CDR3 protein: ASSIRQGEVTEAF
J gene: TRBJ2-7; D gene: NA; V gene: TRBV2; CDR3 protein: ASSLTASYEQY
J gene: TRBJ2-3; D gene: NA; V gene: TRBV14; CDR3 protein: ASSPSTVPTDTQY
J gene: TRBJ1-6; D gene: TRBD1; V gene: TRBV9; CDR3 protein: ASSVSGTGPSPLH
J gene: TRBJ1-2; D gene: TRBD1; V gene: TRBV28; CDR3 protein: ASSFQQGYGYT